This T cell receptor beta chain was found in a study of CD8+CD57+ T cells in acquired aplastic anemia. CDR3 length equals 13 residues. The germline V gene has CDR1 LNHDA and CDR2 SQIVND (reference sequence). Trimming stripped 7 bases from V and 4 bases from J, with 13 bases between. TCR beta VDJ and CDR3 profiles were obtained from a genomic DNA template. MiXCR, run by TCRdb on the reads, gives a single entry per CDR3 protein. The data show fewer than 250,000 distinct CDR3 sequences, 40% to 50% seen once. Flow cytometry had shown expanded CD8+CD57+ cells in the patients chosen for sequencing. Source material: sorted CD4+, CD8+, or CD8+CD57+ T cells (not recorded which) from PBMCs. This chain uses TRBV19 with TRBJ1-1; no firm D call. The receptor's source is a human donor with aplastic anemia. Here the CDR3 DNA reads TGTGCCAGTATCGGAAAGGGAATCACTGAAGCTTTCTTT. This translates into CASIGKGITEAFF.